This is a list of T cell receptor beta chains from one sample in a study of cytomegalovirus exposure and HLA in healthy donors. Assay used: immunoSEQ multiplex PCR; TCRdb lists only in-frame clones, some missing. The sample carries 60,000 to 65,000 clones, 95% recorded once. Sequencing used PBMCs. The receptor source for this set is a woman between 18 and 30 years old in good health and CMV-seropositive. Each CDR3 is given with its conserved first and last residue. The D gene is left open where the match is weak. Part of the rows lack a size; the others show once, few, many or a class for expanded clones.

J | V | size | D | CDR3 | DNA
TRBJ2-5 | TRBV12-2 | . | . | CASRLAQSQVGVGQETQYF | TGTGCAAGTCGCTTAGCCCAGTCCCAGGTGGGAGTGGGACAAGAGACCCAGTACTTC
TRBJ1-2 | TRBV29-1 | few | TRBD1 | CSVERTGLPWDYGYTF | TGCAGCGTTGAGAGGACAGGGCTTCCGTGGGACTATGGCTACACCTTC
TRBJ1-1 | TRBV5-1 | . | TRBD1 | CASSNPTGGVTEAFF | TGCGCCAGCAGCAATCCGACAGGGGGGGTCACTGAAGCTTTCTTT
TRBJ2-1 | TRBV7-2 | . | . | CASSLAQYNEQFF | TGTGCCAGCAGCTTAGCACAATACAATGAGCAGTTCTTC
TRBJ2-1 | TRBV4-2 | . | TRBD2 | CASSQREASGSDEQFF | TGTGCCAGCAGCCAACGAGAGGCTAGCGGGAGCGATGAGCAGTTCTTC
TRBJ1-2 | TRBV29-1 | . | . | CSVEGGAGANYGYTF | TGCAGCGTTGAAGGTGGGGCGGGGGCTAACTATGGCTACACCTTC
TRBJ2-1 | TRBV27 | . | TRBD2 | CASSLFRTSGRAGQFF | TGTGCCAGCAGTTTATTCCGAACTAGCGGGAGGGCCGGGCAGTTCTTC
TRBJ1-1 | TRBV29-1 | . | . | CSVDRVTGRNTEAFF | TGCAGCGTTGATAGAGTGACAGGAAGGAACACTGAAGCTTTCTTT
TRBJ2-7 | TRBV27 | . | TRBD2 | CASSLLTSGASYEQYF | TGTGCCAGCAGTTTATTGACTAGCGGGGCCTCCTACGAGCAGTACTTC
TRBJ1-1 | TRBV19 | . | . | CASSIDRGSDTEAFF | TGTGCCAGTAGTATAGATCGGGGGTCGGACACTGAAGCTTTCTTT
TRBJ2-7 | TRBV21-1 | . | . | CASSKRWEGHSYEQYF | TGTGCCAGCAGCAAAAGGTGGGAGGGCCATTCCTACGAGCAGTACTTC
TRBJ2-1 | TRBV30 | . | TRBD2 | CAWSESFPGLAGVNEQFF | TGTGCCTGGAGTGAAAGCTTCCCGGGACTAGCGGGAGTAAATGAGCAGTTCTTC
TRBJ2-3 | TRBV28 | . | TRBD2 | CASSPFSGGGSTDTQYF | TGTGCCAGCAGTCCGTTCTCGGGGGGAGGGAGCACAGATACGCAGTATTTT
TRBJ1-1 | TRBV4-2 | . | . | CASSHGEGLSTEAFF | TGTGCCAGCAGCCATGGGGAGGGGTTGAGCACTGAAGCTTTCTTT
TRBJ1-5 | TRBV5-4 | . | . | CASSLAGLNQPQHF | TGTGCCAGCAGCTTGGCAGGGTTGAATCAGCCCCAGCATTTT
TRBJ2-3 | TRBV27 | . | . | CASSPREPTRTDTQYF | TGTGCCAGCAGCCCAAGAGAGCCAACGCGCACAGATACGCAGTATTTT
TRBJ2-7 | TRBV12-5 | . | TRBD2 | CALRPGGNYEQYF | TGTGCTCTACGACCGGGGGGAAATTACGAGCAGTACTTC
TRBJ2-1 | TRBV5-6 | . | . | CASSLQIDEQFF | TGTGCCAGCAGCTTGCAAATTGATGAGCAGTTCTTC
TRBJ2-3 | TRBV30 | . | . | CAYRASANTDTQYF | TGTGCCTATCGGGCTAGCGCAAACACAGATACGCAGTATTTT
TRBJ2-5 | TRBV6-5 | . | . | CASGRGETQYF | TGTGCCAGCGGTAGGGGGGAGACCCAGTACTTC
TRBJ1-2 | TRBV6-1 | . | TRBD1 | CASRTGGVDYGYTF | TGTGCCAGCAGGACAGGGGGCGTGGACTATGGCTACACCTTC
TRBJ1-5 | TRBV19 | once | TRBD1 | CASSIRQGTQNQPQHF | TGTGCCAGTAGTATCCGACAGGGGACCCAAAATCAGCCCCAGCATTTT
TRBJ1-2 | TRBV14 | . | . | CASSQISLYYTF | TGTGCCAGCAGTCAGATATCCTTGTACTACACCTTC
TRBJ2-7 | TRBV4-2 | . | . | CASSQDRRRTYEQYF | TGTGCCAGCAGCCAAGATAGAAGAAGGACTTACGAGCAGTACTTC
TRBJ2-7 | TRBV7-2 | . | . | CASSYDREYEQYF | TGTGCCAGCAGTTATGACAGAGAATACGAGCAGTACTTC
TRBJ1-2 | TRBV19 | . | TRBD1 | CASSRRGTAYGYTF | TGTGCCAGTAGTAGACGGGGGACAGCTTATGGCTACACCTTC
TRBJ2-7 | TRBV11-2 | . | TRBD1 | CASSGQTSYEQYF | TGTGCCAGCTCGGGACAGACCTCCTACGAGCAGTACTTC
TRBJ2-2 | TRBV5-4 | . | TRBD1 | CASSLDRVGTGELFF | TGTGCCAGCAGCCTGGACAGGGTTGGCACCGGGGAGCTGTTTTTT
TRBJ1-1 | TRBV6-5 | . | . | CASSSGTIPGEAFF | TGTGCCAGCAGCTCCGGGACAATCCCTGGGGAAGCTTTCTTT
TRBJ1-4 | TRBV19 | . | . | CASSPRGTNEKLFF | TGTGCCAGTAGTCCTCGCGGGACTAATGAAAAACTGTTTTTT
TRBJ2-7 | TRBV4-2 | . | TRBD1 | CASSQDRTIPYEQYF | TGTGCCAGCAGCCAGGACAGGACAATACCCTACGAGCAGTACTTC
TRBJ1-4 | TRBV19 | . | . | CASSPSQYEKLFF | TGTGCCAGTAGCCCCTCCCAGTATGAAAAACTGTTTTTT
TRBJ1-4 | TRBV5-1 | . | . | CASSLGQREKLFF | TGCGCCAGCAGCTTGGGACAGCGTGAAAAACTGTTTTTT
TRBJ2-1 | TRBV7-3 | . | TRBD2 | CASSPGSGRSNEQFF | TGTGCCAGCAGCCCCGGAAGCGGGAGAAGCAATGAGCAGTTCTTC
TRBJ1-3 | TRBV30 | . | . | CAWSAWLGAGGNTIYF | TGTGCCTGGAGTGCCTGGTTGGGGGCAGGTGGAAACACCATATATTTT
TRBJ2-1 | TRBV2 | . | TRBD2 | CASSGQRGANEQFF | TGTGCCAGCAGTGGTCAGCGGGGGGCAAATGAGCAGTTCTTC
TRBJ2-3 | TRBV10-3 | . | TRBD1 | CAIRGQGSTDTQYF | TGTGCCATCAGGGGACAGGGGAGCACAGATACGCAGTATTTT
TRBJ2-5 | TRBV13 | few | TRBD1 | CASSPNGQGETQYF | TGTGCCAGCAGCCCGAACGGACAGGGGGAAACCCAGTACTTC
TRBJ2-3 | TRBV5-6 | . | TRBD2 | CASSLGLAGGPDTQYF | TGTGCCAGCAGCTTAGGACTAGCGGGGGGGCCAGATACGCAGTATTTT
TRBJ2-3 | TRBV29-1 | . | TRBD2 | CSVMGLAGLLSTDTQYF | TGCAGCGTGATGGGACTAGCGGGCTTGCTTAGCACAGATACGCAGTATTTT
TRBJ1-1 | TRBV5-8 | . | . | CASSPLIRVPHTEAFF | TGTGCCAGCAGCCCTCTTATTCGAGTCCCCCACACTGAAGCTTTCTTT
TRBJ2-6 | TRBV6-4 | once | . | CASSVQASSGANVLTF | TGTGCCAGCAGTGTTCAGGCGAGCTCTGGGGCCAACGTCCTGACTTTC
TRBJ2-2 | TRBV19 | . | TRBD1 | CASRTGQATGELFF | TGTGCCAGTAGGACGGGACAGGCCACCGGGGAGCTGTTTTTT
TRBJ2-1 | TRBV27 | . | TRBD1 | CASSLSGQANEQFF | TGTGCCAGCAGTTTATCGGGACAGGCCAATGAGCAGTTCTTC
TRBJ2-3 | TRBV7-9 | . | . | CASRLGRRVSRDTQYF | TGTGCCAGCAGATTGGGCCGCAGGGTGTCCAGAGATACGCAGTATTTT
TRBJ2-1 | TRBV10-3 | . | . | CAIRGGTGSENEQFF | TGTGCCATCAGGGGGGGAACAGGATCGGAGAATGAGCAGTTCTTC
TRBJ2-3 | TRBV6-5 | . | . | CASRESGRDTQYF | TGTGCCAGCAGGGAGAGTGGGAGAGATACGCAGTATTTT
TRBJ2-7 | TRBV9 | . | . | CASSVAWGAYEQYF | TGTGCCAGCAGCGTAGCTTGGGGGGCCTACGAGCAGTACTTC
TRBJ1-2 | TRBV29-1 | . | TRBD1 | CSVAGTGLLLGDGYTF | TGCAGCGTTGCCGGGACAGGGCTCCTCTTGGGTGATGGCTACACCTTC
TRBJ2-1 | TRBV27 | . | TRBD2 | CASSLLVYGLAGVEEQFF | TGTGCCAGCAGTTTATTAGTCTACGGACTAGCGGGAGTTGAGGAGCAGTTCTTC
TRBJ2-1 | TRBV18 | . | . | CASSQGLTTYNEQFF | TGTGCCAGCTCACAGGGGTTGACCACCTACAATGAGCAGTTCTTC
TRBJ1-1 | TRBV6-5 | . | . | CASSYTQGNTEAFF | TGTGCCAGCAGTTACACACAGGGGAACACTGAAGCTTTCTTT
TRBJ2-2 | TRBV6-5 | . | TRBD2 | CASSYGGRRTGELFF | TGTGCCAGCAGTTACGGCGGGAGGAGGACCGGGGAGCTGTTTTTT